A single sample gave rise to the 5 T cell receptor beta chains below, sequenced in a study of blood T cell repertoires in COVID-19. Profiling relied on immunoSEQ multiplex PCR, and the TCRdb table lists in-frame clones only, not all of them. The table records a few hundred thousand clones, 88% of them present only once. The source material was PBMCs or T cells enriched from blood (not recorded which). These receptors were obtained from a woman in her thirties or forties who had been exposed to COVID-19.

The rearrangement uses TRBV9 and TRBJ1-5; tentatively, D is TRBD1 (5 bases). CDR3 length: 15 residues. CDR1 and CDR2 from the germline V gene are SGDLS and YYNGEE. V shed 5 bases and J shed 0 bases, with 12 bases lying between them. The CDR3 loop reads CASSQTAYSNQPQHF. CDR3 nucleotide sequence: TGTGCCAGCAGTCAGACAGCTTATAGCAATCAGCCCCAGCATTTT. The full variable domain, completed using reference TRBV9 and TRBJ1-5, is DSGVTQTPKHLITATGQRVTLRCSPRSGDLSVYWYQQSLDQGLQFLIQYYNGEERAKGNILERFSAQQFPDLHSELNLSSLELGDSALYFCASSQTAYSNQPQHFGDGTRLSIL.

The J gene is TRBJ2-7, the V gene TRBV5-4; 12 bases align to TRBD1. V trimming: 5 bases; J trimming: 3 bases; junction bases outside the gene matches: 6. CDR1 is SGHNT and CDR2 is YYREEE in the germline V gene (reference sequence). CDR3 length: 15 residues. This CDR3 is CASRKGQGAIYEQYF. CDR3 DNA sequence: TGTGCCAGCAGGAAGGGACAGGGGGCAATCTACGAGCAGTACTTC.

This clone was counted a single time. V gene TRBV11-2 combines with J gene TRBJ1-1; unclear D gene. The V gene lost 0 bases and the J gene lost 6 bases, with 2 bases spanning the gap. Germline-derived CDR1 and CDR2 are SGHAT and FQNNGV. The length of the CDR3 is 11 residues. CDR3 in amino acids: CASSLDSEAFF. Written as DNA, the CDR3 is TGTGCCAGCAGCTTAGACTCTGAAGCTTTCTTT.

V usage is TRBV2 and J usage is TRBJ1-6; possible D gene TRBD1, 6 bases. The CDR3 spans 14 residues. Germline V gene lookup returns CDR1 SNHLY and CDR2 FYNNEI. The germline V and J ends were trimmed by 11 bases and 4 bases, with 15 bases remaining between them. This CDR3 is CAAGEGRYNSPLHF. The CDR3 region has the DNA TGTGCCGCAGGGGAGGGACGGTATAATTCACCCCTCCACTTT.

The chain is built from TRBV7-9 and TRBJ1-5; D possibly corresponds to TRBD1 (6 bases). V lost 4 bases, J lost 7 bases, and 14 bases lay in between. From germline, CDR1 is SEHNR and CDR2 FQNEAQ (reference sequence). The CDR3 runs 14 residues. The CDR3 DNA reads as TGTGCCAGCAGCTCGGGCGCTCAGGGGCAGCCCCAGCATTTT. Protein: CASSSGAQGQPQHF.